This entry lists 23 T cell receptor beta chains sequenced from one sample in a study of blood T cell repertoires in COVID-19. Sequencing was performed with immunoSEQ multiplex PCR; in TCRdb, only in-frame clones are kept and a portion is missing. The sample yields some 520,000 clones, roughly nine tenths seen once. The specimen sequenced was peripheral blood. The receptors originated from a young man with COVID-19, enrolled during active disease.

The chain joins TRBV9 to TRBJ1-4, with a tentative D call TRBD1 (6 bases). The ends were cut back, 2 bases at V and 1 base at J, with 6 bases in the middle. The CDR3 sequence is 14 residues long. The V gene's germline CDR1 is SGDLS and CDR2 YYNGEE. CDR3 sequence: CASSVTGTNEKLFF. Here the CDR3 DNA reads TGTGCCAGCAGCGTGACAGGAACTAATGAAAAACTGTTTTTT.

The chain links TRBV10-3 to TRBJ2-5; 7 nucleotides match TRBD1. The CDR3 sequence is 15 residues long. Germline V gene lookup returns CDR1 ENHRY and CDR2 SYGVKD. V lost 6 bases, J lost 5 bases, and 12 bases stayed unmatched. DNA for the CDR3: TGTGCCATCAGGGCGTTCGAGGGGGCAGGGGAGACCCAGTACTTC. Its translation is CAIRAFEGAGETQYF.

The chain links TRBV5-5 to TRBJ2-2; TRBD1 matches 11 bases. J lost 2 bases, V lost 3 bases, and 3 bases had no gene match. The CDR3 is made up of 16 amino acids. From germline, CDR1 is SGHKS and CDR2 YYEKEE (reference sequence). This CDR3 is CASSSGQGANTGELFF. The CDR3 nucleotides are TGTGCCAGCAGCTCCGGACAGGGGGCAAACACCGGGGAGCTGTTTTTT.

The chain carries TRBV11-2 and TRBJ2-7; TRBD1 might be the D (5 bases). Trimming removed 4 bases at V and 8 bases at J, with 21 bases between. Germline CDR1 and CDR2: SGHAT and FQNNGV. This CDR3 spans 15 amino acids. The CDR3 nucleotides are TGTGCCAGCAGCTCCTCAAGGGGTCTCCACTATCAGCAGTACTTC. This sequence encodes CASSSSRGLHYQQYF.

CDR3 coding DNA: TGTGCCAGCAGAGGACAGCGTGGCAATCAGCCCCAGCATTTT. Its protein is CASRGQRGNQPQHF. V usage is TRBV2 and J usage is TRBJ1-5, with D perhaps TRBD1 (6 bases). The V gene's germline CDR1 is SNHLY and CDR2 FYNNEI. The ends were cut back, 6 bases at V and 2 bases at J, with 11 bases in the middle. The CDR3 spans 14 residues.

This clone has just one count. In DNA form, the CDR3 reads TGTGCCAGCAGCTCCGGGACAGGGGGCGGCTATGGCTACACCTTC. As protein: CASSSGTGGGYGYTF. The chain links TRBV3-1 (or the pseudogene TRBV3-2) to TRBJ1-2; 12 nucleotides line up with TRBD1. Germline V CDR1 and CDR2: LGHDT, YNNKEL (reference sequence). V gave up 5 bases and J gave up 4 bases; unmatched junction bases: 5. The CDR3 sequence is 15 residues long.

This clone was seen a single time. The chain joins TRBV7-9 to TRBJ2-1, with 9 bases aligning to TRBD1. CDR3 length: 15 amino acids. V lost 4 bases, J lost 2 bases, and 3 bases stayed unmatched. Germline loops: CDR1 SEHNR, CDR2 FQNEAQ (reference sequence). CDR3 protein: CASSSGQGTYNEQFF. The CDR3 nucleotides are TGTGCCAGCAGCTCGGGACAGGGTACCTACAATGAGCAGTTCTTC.

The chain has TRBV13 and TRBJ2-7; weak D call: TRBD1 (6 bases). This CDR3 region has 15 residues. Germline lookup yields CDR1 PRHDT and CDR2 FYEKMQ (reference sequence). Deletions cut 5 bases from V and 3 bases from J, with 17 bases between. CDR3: CASSNGADSRYEQYF. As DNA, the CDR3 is TGTGCCAGCAGCAACGGGGCGGACAGCCGCTACGAGCAGTACTTC.

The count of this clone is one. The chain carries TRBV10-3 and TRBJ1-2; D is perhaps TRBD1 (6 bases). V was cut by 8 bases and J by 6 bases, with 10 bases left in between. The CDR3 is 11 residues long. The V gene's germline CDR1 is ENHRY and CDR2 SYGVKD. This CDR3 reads CAIDTGNGYTF. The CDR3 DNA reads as TGTGCCATCGACACAGGGAATGGCTACACCTTC.

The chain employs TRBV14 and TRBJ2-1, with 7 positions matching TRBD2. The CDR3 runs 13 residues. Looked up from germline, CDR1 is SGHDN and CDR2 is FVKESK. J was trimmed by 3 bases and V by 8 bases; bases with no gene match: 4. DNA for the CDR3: TGTGCCAGCGGCGGGACTATCTACAATGAGCAGTTCTTC. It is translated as CASGGTIYNEQFF.

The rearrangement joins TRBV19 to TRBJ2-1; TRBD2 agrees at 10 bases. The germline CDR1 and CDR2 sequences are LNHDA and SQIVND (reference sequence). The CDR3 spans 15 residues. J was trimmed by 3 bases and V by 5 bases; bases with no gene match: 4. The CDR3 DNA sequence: TGTGCCAGTAGTGTGAAGCGGGGGGGCTACAATGAGCAGTTCTTC. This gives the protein CASSVKRGGYNEQFF.

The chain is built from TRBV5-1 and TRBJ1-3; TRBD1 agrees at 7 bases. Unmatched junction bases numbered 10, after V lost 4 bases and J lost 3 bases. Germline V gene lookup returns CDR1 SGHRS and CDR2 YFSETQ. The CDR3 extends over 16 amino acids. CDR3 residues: CASSPSGGGYGNTIYF. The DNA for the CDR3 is TGCGCCAGCAGCCCGAGCGGAGGGGGCTATGGAAACACCATATATTTT.

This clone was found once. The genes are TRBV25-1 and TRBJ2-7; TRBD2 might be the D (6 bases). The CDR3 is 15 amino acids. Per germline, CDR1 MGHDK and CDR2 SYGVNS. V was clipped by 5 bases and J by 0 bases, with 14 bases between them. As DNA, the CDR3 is TGTGCCAGCAGTCGATCTAGCGAGAGCTCCTACGAGCAGTACTTC. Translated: CASSRSSESSYEQYF.

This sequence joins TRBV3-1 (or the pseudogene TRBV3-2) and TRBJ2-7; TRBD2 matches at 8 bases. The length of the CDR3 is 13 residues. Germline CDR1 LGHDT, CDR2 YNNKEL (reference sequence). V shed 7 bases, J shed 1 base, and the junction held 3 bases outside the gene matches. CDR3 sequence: CASKASGSYEQYF. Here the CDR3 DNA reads TGTGCCAGCAAGGCTAGCGGGTCCTACGAGCAGTACTTC.

CDR3 bases: TGTGCCAGCAGCGTAGATCCGACTAGCGGCTACGAGCAGTACTTC. Amino acid sequence: CASSVDPTSGYEQYF. This chain links TRBV9 with TRBJ2-7; 9 bases match TRBD2. Germline loops: CDR1 SGDLS, CDR2 YYNGEE. This CDR3 comprises 15 residues. V trimming: 0 bases; J trimming: 3 bases; junction bases outside the gene matches: 4.

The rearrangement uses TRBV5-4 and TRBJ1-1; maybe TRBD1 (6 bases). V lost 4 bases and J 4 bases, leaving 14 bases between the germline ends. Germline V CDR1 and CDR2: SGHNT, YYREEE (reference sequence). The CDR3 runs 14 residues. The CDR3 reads CASSPDRFGTEAFF. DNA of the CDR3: TGTGCCAGCAGCCCTGACAGGTTTGGCACTGAAGCTTTCTTT.

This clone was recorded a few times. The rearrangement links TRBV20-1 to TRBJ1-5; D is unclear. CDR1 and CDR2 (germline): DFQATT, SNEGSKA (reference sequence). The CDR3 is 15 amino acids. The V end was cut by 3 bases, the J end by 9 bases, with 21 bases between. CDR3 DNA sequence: TGCAGTGCTAGTTCCCTAACCTTGAGGGAGCGGCCCCAGCATTTT. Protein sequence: CSASSLTLRERPQHF.

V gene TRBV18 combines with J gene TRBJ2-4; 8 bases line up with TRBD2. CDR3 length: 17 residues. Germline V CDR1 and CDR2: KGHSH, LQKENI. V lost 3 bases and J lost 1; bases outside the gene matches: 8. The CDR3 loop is CASSPAAGELAKNIQYF. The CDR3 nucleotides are TGTGCCAGCTCACCCGCAGCGGGGGAGCTTGCCAAAAACATTCAGTACTTC.

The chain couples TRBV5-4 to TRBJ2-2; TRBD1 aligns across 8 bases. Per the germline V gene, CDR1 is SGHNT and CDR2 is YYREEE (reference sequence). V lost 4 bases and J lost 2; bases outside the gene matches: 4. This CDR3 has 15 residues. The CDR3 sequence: CASSTAGGNTGELFF. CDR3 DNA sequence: TGTGCCAGCAGCACCGCAGGGGGCAACACCGGGGAGCTGTTTTTT.

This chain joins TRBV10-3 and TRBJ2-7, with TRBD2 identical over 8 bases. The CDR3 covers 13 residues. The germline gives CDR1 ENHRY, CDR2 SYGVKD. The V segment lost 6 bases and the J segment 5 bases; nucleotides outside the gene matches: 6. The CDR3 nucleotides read TGTGCCATCAGGCCGGGACTAGGCCACGAGCAGTACTTC. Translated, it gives CAIRPGLGHEQYF.

This CDR3 is CASSPGQKTNEQFF. CDR3 nucleotides: TGTGCCAGCAGCCCGGGACAGAAGACCAATGAGCAGTTCTTC. The V call is TRBV6-6, the J call TRBJ2-1; TRBD1 matches 7 bases. The CDR3 is 14 amino acids. Germline-derived CDR1 and CDR2 are MNHNY and SVGAGI (reference sequence). V was clipped by 6 bases and J by 6 bases; unmatched bases: 8.

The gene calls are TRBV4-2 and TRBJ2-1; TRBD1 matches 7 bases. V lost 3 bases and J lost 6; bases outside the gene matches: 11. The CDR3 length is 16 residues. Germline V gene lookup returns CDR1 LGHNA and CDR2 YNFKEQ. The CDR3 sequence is CASSHLGPGGGNEQFF. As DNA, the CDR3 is TGTGCCAGCAGCCATCTAGGGCCAGGGGGTGGCAATGAGCAGTTCTTC.

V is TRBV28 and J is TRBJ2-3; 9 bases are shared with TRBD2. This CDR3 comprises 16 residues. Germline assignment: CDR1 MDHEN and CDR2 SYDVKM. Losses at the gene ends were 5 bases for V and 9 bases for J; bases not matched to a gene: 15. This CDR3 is CASSLGLAGYWGTQYF. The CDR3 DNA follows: TGTGCCAGCAGTCTCGGGCTAGCGGGATACTGGGGGACGCAGTATTTT.